This record covers a single T cell receptor beta chain. The sample comes from a study of radiotherapy plus CTLA-4 blockade in lung cancer. Per germline, CDR1 SGHDT and CDR2 YYEEEE. V shed 4 bases and J 4 bases; nucleotides not matched to a gene: 11. The CDR3 totals 15 residues. The assay was immunoSEQ multiplex PCR, and TCRdb's table has in-frame clones only and misses some. The sample includes 50,000 to 60,000 clones, 70% to 85% of them seen just once. Source: peripheral blood, taken from a patient treated with radiotherapy plus ipilimumab. This TCR derives from a human donor with non-small cell lung cancer whose response to radiotherapy plus ipilimumab could not be evaluated. The V call is TRBV5-6, the J call TRBJ2-7, with TRBD1 matching over 7 bases. CDR3 loop: CASSLRQGGIYEQYF. In nucleotides, the CDR3 is TGTGCCAGCAGCCTCCGACAGGGCGGTATATACGAGCAGTACTTC.